Listed below are T cell receptor beta chains from one sample, sequenced in a study of CD4+ T cells in melanoma. Measured with immunoSEQ multiplex PCR; TCRdb has only the in-frame clones, and not every one. The sample yields roughly 18,000 clones, about four fifths seen once. Sequenced input: cells from a culture (not recorded whether cultured in vitro). Receptor source: a human donor with melanoma. CDR3s include the opening cysteine and the closing phenylalanine or tryptophan. D genes are given only for firm matches. Clone size appears in some rows only: once, few, many, or a class for an expanded clone.

D: -; V: TRBV5-1; size: -; J: TRBJ2-3; CDR3: CASSLIGTDTQYF; DNA: TGCGCCAGCAGCTTAATAGGTACAGATACGCAGTATTTT
D: -; V: TRBV4-1; size: -; J: TRBJ2-3; CDR3: CASSQALRGVTDTQYF; DNA: TGCGCCAGCAGCCAAGCCCTGCGGGGAGTCACAGATACGCAGTATTTT
D: -; V: TRBV2; size: few; J: TRBJ1-6; CDR3: CASSSALGFPLHF; DNA: TGTGCCAGCAGTTCGGCCCTCGGGTTCCCCCTCCACTTT
D: -; V: TRBV30; size: once; J: TRBJ1-5; CDR3: CAWSVGLNQPQHF; DNA: TGTGCCTGGAGTGTAGGTTTGAATCAGCCCCAGCATTTT
D: -; V: TRBV6-6; size: few; J: TRBJ1-4; CDR3: CASSYSKGSNEKLFF; DNA: TGTGCCAGCAGTTACTCGAAGGGGAGTAATGAAAAACTGTTTTTT
D: TRBD1; V: TRBV19; size: -; J: TRBJ1-1; CDR3: CASSRTGDNTEAFF; DNA: TGTGCCAGTAGTAGGACAGGGGATAACACTGAAGCTTTCTTT
D: -; V: TRBV18; size: -; J: TRBJ1-1; CDR3: CASSLWGGNTEAFF; DNA: TGTGCCAGCTCGCTTTGGGGGGGGAACACTGAAGCTTTCTTT
D: -; V: TRBV15; size: -; J: TRBJ2-3; CDR3: CATSRTGTLRYTDTQYF; DNA: TGTGCCACCAGCAGAACAGGAACTTTACGCTACACAGATACGCAGTATTTT
D: TRBD1; V: TRBV10-3; size: -; J: TRBJ2-7; CDR3: CAISESPGQAYEQYF; DNA: TGTGCCATCAGTGAGTCCCCGGGACAGGCCTACGAGCAGTACTTC
D: -; V: TRBV25-1; size: -; J: TRBJ2-3; CDR3: CASSDSTVERTDTQYF; DNA: TGTGCCAGCAGTGATTCGACAGTCGAACGCACAGATACGCAGTATTTT
D: -; V: TRBV5-1; size: -; J: TRBJ1-2; CDR3: CASSSGGGPNYGYTF; DNA: TGCGCCAGCAGCTCCGGGGGGGGGCCAAACTATGGCTACACCTTC
D: -; V: TRBV18; size: once; J: TRBJ1-2; CDR3: CASSSRASSIYGYTF; DNA: TGTGCCAGCTCATCGAGGGCGTCGTCCATCTATGGCTACACCTTC
D: -; V: TRBV6-1; size: -; J: TRBJ2-7; CDR3: CASSPGLLSYEQYF; DNA: TGTGCCAGCTCCCCGGGGCTTCTGAGCTACGAGCAGTACTTC
D: TRBD2; V: TRBV19; size: few; J: TRBJ2-5; CDR3: CASSIGLAGGIKTQYF; DNA: TGTGCCAGTAGTATAGGACTAGCGGGGGGGATCAAGACCCAGTACTTC
D: -; V: TRBV6-6; size: -; J: TRBJ1-1; CDR3: CASSSLGGRLMTEAFF; DNA: TGTGCCAGCAGTTCCTTAGGGGGGCGGTTAATGACTGAAGCTTTCTTT
D: -; V: TRBV18; size: -; J: TRBJ2-2; CDR3: CASSLSWDRTGELFF; DNA: TGTGCCAGCTCACTAAGCTGGGACCGCACCGGGGAGCTGTTTTTT
D: TRBD1; V: TRBV12-5; size: -; J: TRBJ2-1; CDR3: CASGLSTGGRNEQFF; DNA: TGTGCTAGTGGTTTGTCGACAGGGGGTAGGAATGAGCAGTTCTTC
D: -; V: TRBV2; size: -; J: TRBJ2-2; CDR3: CASTQGQGATGELFF; DNA: TGTGCCAGCACCCAAGGCCAGGGTGCCACCGGGGAGCTGTTTTTT
D: -; V: TRBV2; size: -; J: TRBJ1-1; CDR3: CASQRGPAEAFF; DNA: TGTGCCAGCCAGAGGGGACCCGCTGAAGCTTTCTTT
D: TRBD2; V: TRBV2; size: -; J: TRBJ2-5; CDR3: CASSPGLGGETQYF; DNA: TGTGCCAGCAGTCCCGGACTAGGTGGGGAGACCCAGTACTTC
D: TRBD1; V: TRBV11-2; size: -; J: TRBJ1-2; CDR3: CASSQHAGGAYGYTF; DNA: TGCGCCAGCAGCCAACACGCAGGGGGCGCCTATGGCTACACCTTC
D: TRBD1; V: TRBV19; size: -; J: TRBJ1-6; CDR3: CASSIWLGQGGSPLHF; DNA: TGTGCCAGTAGTATCTGGCTGGGACAGGGAGGTTCACCCCTCCACTTT
D: -; V: TRBV18; size: -; J: TRBJ1-3; CDR3: CASSPTPPGSGNTIYF; DNA: TGTGCCAGCTCACCCACCCCGCCGGGCTCTGGAAACACCATATATTTT
D: -; V: TRBV2; size: -; J: TRBJ1-1; CDR3: CASSDLGGGSF; DNA: TGTGCCAGCAGTGACCTGGGCGGCGGGAGCTTT
D: TRBD1; V: TRBV4-1; size: -; J: TRBJ2-2; CDR3: CASSQNKPGQGTGELFF; DNA: TGCGCCAGCAGCCAAAATAAACCGGGACAGGGCACCGGGGAGCTGTTTTTT
D: -; V: TRBV19; size: few; J: TRBJ1-4; CDR3: CASSRSATNEKLFF; DNA: TGTGCCAGTAGTAGGTCTGCGACTAATGAAAAACTGTTTTTT
D: TRBD1; V: TRBV7-9; size: -; J: TRBJ1-1; CDR3: CASSPQGNTEAFF; DNA: TGTGCCAGCAGCCCACAGGGGAATACTGAAGCTTTCTTT
D: -; V: TRBV7-8; size: -; J: TRBJ2-7; CDR3: CASSERRARVYEQYF; DNA: TGTGCCAGCAGCGAACGCAGGGCAAGAGTCTACGAGCAGTACTTC
D: -; V: TRBV5-1; size: few; J: TRBJ1-4; CDR3: CASSLAHQGHEKLFF; DNA: TGCGCCAGCAGCTTGGCCCACCAAGGACACGAAAAACTGTTTTTT
D: TRBD2; V: TRBV5-4; size: -; J: TRBJ2-7; CDR3: CASSRLAGDSYEQYF; DNA: TGTGCCAGCAGCCGGCTAGCGGGGGACTCCTACGAGCAGTACTTC
D: -; V: TRBV4-1; size: -; J: TRBJ1-1; CDR3: CASSQVWGAEAFF; DNA: TGCGCCAGCAGCCAAGTCTGGGGGGCTGAAGCTTTCTTT